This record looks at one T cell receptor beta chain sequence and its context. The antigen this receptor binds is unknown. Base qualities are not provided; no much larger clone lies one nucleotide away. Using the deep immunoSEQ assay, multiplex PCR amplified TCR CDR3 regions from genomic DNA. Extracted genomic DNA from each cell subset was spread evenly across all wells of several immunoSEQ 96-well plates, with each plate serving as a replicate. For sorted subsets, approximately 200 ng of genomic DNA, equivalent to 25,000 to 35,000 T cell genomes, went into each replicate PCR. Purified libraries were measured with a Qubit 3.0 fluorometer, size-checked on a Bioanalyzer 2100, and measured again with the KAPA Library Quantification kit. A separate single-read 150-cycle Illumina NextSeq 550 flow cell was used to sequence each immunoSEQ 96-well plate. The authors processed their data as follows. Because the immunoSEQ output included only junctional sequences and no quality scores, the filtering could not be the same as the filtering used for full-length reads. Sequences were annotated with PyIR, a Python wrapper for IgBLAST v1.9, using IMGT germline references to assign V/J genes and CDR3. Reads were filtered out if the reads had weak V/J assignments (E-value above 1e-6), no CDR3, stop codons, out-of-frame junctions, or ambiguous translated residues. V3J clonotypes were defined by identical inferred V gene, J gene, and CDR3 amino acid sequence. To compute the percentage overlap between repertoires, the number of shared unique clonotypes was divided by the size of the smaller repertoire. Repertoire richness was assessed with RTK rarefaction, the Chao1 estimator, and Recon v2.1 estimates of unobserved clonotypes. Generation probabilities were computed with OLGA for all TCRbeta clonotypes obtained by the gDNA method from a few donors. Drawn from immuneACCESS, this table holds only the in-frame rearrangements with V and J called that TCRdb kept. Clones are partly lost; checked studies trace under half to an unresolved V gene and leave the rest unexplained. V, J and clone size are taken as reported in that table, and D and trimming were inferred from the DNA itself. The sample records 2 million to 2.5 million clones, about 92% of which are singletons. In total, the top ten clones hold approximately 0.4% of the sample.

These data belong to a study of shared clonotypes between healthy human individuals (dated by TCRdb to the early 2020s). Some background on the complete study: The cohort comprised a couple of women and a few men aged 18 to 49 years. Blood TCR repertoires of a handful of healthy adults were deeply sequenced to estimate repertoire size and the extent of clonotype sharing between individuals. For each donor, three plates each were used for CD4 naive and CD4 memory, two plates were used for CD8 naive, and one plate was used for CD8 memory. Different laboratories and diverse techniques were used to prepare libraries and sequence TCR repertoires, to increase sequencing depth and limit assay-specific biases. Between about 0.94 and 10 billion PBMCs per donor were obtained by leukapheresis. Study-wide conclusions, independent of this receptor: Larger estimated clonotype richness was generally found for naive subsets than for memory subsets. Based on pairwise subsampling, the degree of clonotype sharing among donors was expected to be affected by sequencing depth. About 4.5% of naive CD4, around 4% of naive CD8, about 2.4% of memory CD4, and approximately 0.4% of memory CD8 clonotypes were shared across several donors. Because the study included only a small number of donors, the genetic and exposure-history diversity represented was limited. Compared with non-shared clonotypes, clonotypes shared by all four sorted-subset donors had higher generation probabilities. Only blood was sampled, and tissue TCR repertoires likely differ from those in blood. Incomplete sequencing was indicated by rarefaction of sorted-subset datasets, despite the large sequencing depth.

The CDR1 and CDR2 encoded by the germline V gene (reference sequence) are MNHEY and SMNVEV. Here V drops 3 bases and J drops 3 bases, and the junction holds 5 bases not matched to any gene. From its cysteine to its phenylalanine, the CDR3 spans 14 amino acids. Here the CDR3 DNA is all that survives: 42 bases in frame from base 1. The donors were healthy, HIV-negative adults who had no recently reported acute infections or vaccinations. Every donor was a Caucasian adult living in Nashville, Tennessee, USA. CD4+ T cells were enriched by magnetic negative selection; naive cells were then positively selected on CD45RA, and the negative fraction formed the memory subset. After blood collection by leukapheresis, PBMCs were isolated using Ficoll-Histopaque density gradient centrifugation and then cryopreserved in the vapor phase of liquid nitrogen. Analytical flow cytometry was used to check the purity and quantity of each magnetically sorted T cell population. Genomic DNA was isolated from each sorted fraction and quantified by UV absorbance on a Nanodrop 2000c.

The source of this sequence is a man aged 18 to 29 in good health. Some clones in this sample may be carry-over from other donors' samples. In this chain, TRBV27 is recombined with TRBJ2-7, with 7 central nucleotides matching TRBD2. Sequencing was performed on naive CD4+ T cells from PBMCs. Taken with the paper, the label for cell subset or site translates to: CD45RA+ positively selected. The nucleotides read TGTGCCAGCAGTTTTAAAGGGACTAACTACGAGCAGTACTTC. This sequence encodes CASSFKGTNYEQYF.